These 18 T cell receptor beta chains originate from one sample sequenced in a study of early T cells in non-severe SARS-CoV-2 infection. TCRdb ran MiXCR on the 5' RACE reads and lists one entry per CDR3 protein. The sample consists of approximately 83,000 distinct CDR3 sequences, more than 12% of them appearing once. Source material: whole blood. The receptors shown here come from an adult who was a healthcare worker with PCR-confirmed SARS-CoV-2 infection or an uninfected control (not recorded which).

The chain joins TRBV29-1 to TRBJ2-7; the D gene is possibly TRBD1 (6 bases). The germline V gene has CDR1 SQVTM and CDR2 ANQGSEA. This CDR3 is built from 13 residues. Trimming left V 7 bases short and J 0 bases short, with 13 bases between. CDR3 sequence reads: CSAKGEPSYEQYF. CDR3 DNA: TGCAGCGCCAAGGGGGAACCCTCCTACGAGCAGTACTTC.

The rearrangement uses TRBV7-9 and TRBJ2-3, with D unclear. Germline-derived CDR1 and CDR2 are SEHNR and FQNEAQ (reference sequence). Trimming took off 2 bases at V and 0 bases at J, with 15 bases between the two ends. This CDR3 contains 17 residues. Written as DNA, the CDR3 is TGTGCCAGCAGCTTACGGGCGGTCTTTACCAGCACAGATACGCAGTATTTT. This gives the protein CASSLRAVFTSTDTQYF.

V gene TRBV7-9 combines with J gene TRBJ2-1, with TRBD2 identical over 8 bases. V dropped 0 bases and J dropped 6; count of bases not matched to a gene: 4. The CDR3 loop spans 15 amino acids. Germline loops: CDR1 SEHNR, CDR2 FQNEAQ (reference sequence). CDR3 bases: TGTGCCAGCAGCTTAGCGGGACTAGTCACCAATGAGCAGTTCTTC. It codes for CASSLAGLVTNEQFF.

This rearrangement joins TRBV20-1 to TRBJ1-2, with D uncertain. V gave up 6 bases and J gave up 7 bases, with 18 bases separating them. This CDR3 comprises 13 residues. Per the germline V gene, CDR1 is DFQATT and CDR2 is SNEGSKA (reference sequence). CDR3 residues: CSAAADSATGYTF. As DNA, the CDR3 is TGCAGTGCCGCTGCGGACTCCGCTACTGGCTACACCTTC.

This clonotype was seen a handful of times. The CDR3 is CSLNRDLSTDTQYF. Written as DNA, the CDR3 is TGCAGCTTAAACAGGGACCTTAGCACAGATACGCAGTATTTT. The genes are TRBV29-1 and TRBJ2-3; D possibly corresponds to TRBD1 (6 bases). Germline CDR1 is SQVTM and CDR2 is ANQGSEA. The CDR3 is made up of 14 amino acids. Trimming took 8 bases from V and 0 from J, leaving 15 bases between them.

The chain carries TRBV7-9 and TRBJ1-5; D remains unclear. CDR1 is SEHNR and CDR2 is FQNEAQ in the germline V gene (reference sequence). There are 14 residues in the CDR3. Trimming cost V 1 base and J 0 bases, with 4 bases left between them. The CDR3 bases are TGTGCCAGCAGCTTAGACAGTAGCAATCAGCCCCAGCATTTT. As protein: CASSLDSSNQPQHF.

This clonotype was picked up many times. This rearrangement joins TRBV5-1 to TRBJ2-3; TRBD2 agrees at 15 bases. The CDR3 spans 19 residues. J lost 0 bases, V lost 1 base, and 6 bases had no gene match. The germline gives CDR1 SGHRS, CDR2 YFSETQ. The CDR3 bases are TGCGCCAGCAGCTTGTCGGGACTAGCGGGGGGCCAAAGCACAGATACGCAGTATTTT. Translating gives CASSLSGLAGGQSTDTQYF.

This clonotype was seen at least ten times. The V call is TRBV20-1, the J call TRBJ1-2, with 9 bases identical to TRBD1. The CDR3 covers 13 residues. V dropped 5 bases and J dropped 8; count of bases not matched to a gene: 9. Germline lookup yields CDR1 DFQATT and CDR2 SNEGSKA (reference sequence). In DNA form, the CDR3 reads TGCAGTGCTCGACAGGGGGACGTCTCCGGCTACACCTTC. Translation gives CSARQGDVSGYTF.

This clonotype turned up a few times. This chain uses TRBV10-3 with TRBJ2-3; D gene ambiguous. Trimming pared 0 bases from V and 2 bases from J, leaving 12 bases between. Germline CDR1 ENHRY, CDR2 SYGVKD. The CDR3 sequence is 16 residues long. The CDR3 sequence: CAISESGRVITDTQYF. The CDR3 DNA follows: TGTGCCATCAGTGAGTCGGGAAGGGTAATCACAGATACGCAGTATTTT.

This clonotype appeared many times. The chain carries TRBV9 and TRBJ1-6; 9 bases map to TRBD1. The CDR3 is 15 residues long. Germline assignment: CDR1 SGDLS and CDR2 YYNGEE. V was clipped by 3 bases and J by 10 bases; unmatched bases: 8. The CDR3 region is CASSEGQGTMSPLHF. CDR3 bases: TGTGCCAGCAGCGAGGGACAGGGCACAATGTCACCCCTCCACTTT.

This clonotype was found a few times. The chain has TRBV2 and TRBJ2-7; TRBD2 matches at 12 bases. This CDR3 has 16 amino acids. The trim removed 5 bases at V and 1 base at J, leaving 6 bases unmatched. Germline V lookup: CDR1 SNHLY, CDR2 FYNNEI. The CDR3 bases are TGTGCCAGCAGTCCAGGACTAGCGGGGAGATCCTACGAGCAGTACTTC. Amino acids: CASSPGLAGRSYEQYF. The entire variable domain, with the rest obtained from reference TRBV2 and TRBJ2-7, is as follows: EPEVTQTPSHQVTQMGQEVILRCVPISNHLYFYWYRQILGQKVEFLVSFYNNEISEKSEIFDDQFSVERPDGSNFTLKIRSTKLEDSAMYFCASSPGLAGRSYEQYFGPGTRLTVT.

The J gene is TRBJ1-1, the V gene TRBV5-1, with 11 positions matching TRBD1. Germline CDR1 SGHRS, CDR2 YFSETQ. V dropped 4 bases and J dropped 4; count of bases not matched to a gene: 9. The CDR3 loop spans 16 amino acids. DNA for the CDR3: TGCGCCAGCAGCACCGGGACAGGGGGTACGACCACTGAAGCTTTCTTT. Amino acid sequence: CASSTGTGGTTTEAFF.

This chain joins TRBV6-1 and TRBJ1-1; no firm D call. The CDR3 consists of 15 residues. Germline V CDR1 and CDR2: MNHNS, SASEGT. Trimming cost V 6 bases and J 4 bases, with 18 bases left between them. This chain's CDR3 is CASRQRGGQVTEAFF. For the CDR3, the DNA is TGTGCCAGCAGACAGAGAGGAGGGCAGGTCACTGAAGCTTTCTTT.

This clonotype was recorded at least ten times. The V and J genes are TRBV4-1 and TRBJ2-7; D not resolved. V lost 4 bases and J 4 bases, leaving 11 bases between the germline ends. Per germline, CDR1 MGHRA and CDR2 YSYEKL. The CDR3 consists of 13 residues. The CDR3 is CASSLQTDYEQYF. The CDR3 DNA sequence: TGCGCCAGCAGCCTACAAACCGATTACGAGCAGTACTTC.

Comment on this clonotype: A much larger clone sits a single nucleotide away, making a read error possible. CDR3 sequence (DNA): TGTGCCTGTAGTATCCACAGTAAGAGCTCCTACAATGAGCAGTTCTTC. This sequence encodes CACSIHSKSSYNEQFF. V gene TRBV19 combines with J gene TRBJ2-1; D is ambiguous. The length of the CDR3 is 16 residues. The V gene's germline CDR1 is LNHDA and CDR2 SQIVND (reference sequence).

This clonotype has just a few counts. The rearrangement uses TRBV29-1 and TRBJ2-5, with TRBD1 as a possible D gene (5 bases). Germline CDR1 is SQVTM and CDR2 is ANQGSEA. This CDR3 spans 14 amino acids. Trimming removed 8 bases at V and 1 base at J, with 17 bases between. The DNA of the CDR3 is TGCAGCCTAACCCTTTGGGGCCGCCAAGAGACCCAGTACTTC. It encodes CSLTLWGRQETQYF.

CDR3 nucleotides: TGCGCCAGCAGCCCTTTGGGGGGCCAGAACACTGAAGCTTTCTTT. It specifies CASSPLGGQNTEAFF. J is TRBJ1-1 and V is TRBV4-1; weak D call: TRBD1 (6 bases). The CDR3 is 15 amino acids. Trimming left V 4 bases short and J 1 base short, with 13 bases between. From germline, CDR1 is MGHRA and CDR2 YSYEKL.

This clonotype was seen a few times. CDR3 amino acids: CASSSRFSSGGDTQYF. DNA of the CDR3: TGTGCCAGCAGCTCCCGTTTTAGTAGCGGGGGAGATACGCAGTATTTT. This chain uses TRBV11-2 with TRBJ2-3; 9 bases match TRBD2. Germline V gene data show CDR1 as SGHAT and CDR2 as FQNNGV. The V and J ends lost 4 bases and 5 bases, in that order; junction bases with no gene match: 10. CDR3 length: 16 amino acids.